This T cell receptor (beta chain) was sequenced in a study of cytomegalovirus exposure and HLA in healthy donors. Regarding this clone: Its cognate antigen is unknown.

Study observations and caveats: Fewer N-insertions (relative to the approximately 700-donor mean) were reportedly seen in an Asian-associated ancestry cluster in a later analysis.

The trim removed 0 bases at V and 3 bases at J, leaving 12 bases unmatched. Germline loops: CDR1 SEHNR, CDR2 FQNEAQ (reference sequence). The CDR3 contains 19 residues. The PCR had 60 Vbeta and 13 Jbeta primers. Generated by immunoSEQ multiplex PCR, the TCRdb table keeps only in-frame clones and is missing some. Of under 120,000 clones listed, approximately 80% were seen once; the top ten hold roughly 4.9%. Sequencing was performed on PBMCs. This TCR came from a female donor in good health and CMV-seropositive. This rearrangement joins TRBV7-9 to TRBJ2-1; 9 bases are shared with TRBD1. In DNA, the CDR3 is TGTGCCAGCAGCTTAGCGGGTGGTAGGGGACAGGGCGACTACAATGAGCAGTTCTTC. It specifies CASSLAGGRGQGDYNEQFF.